The T cell receptor (beta chain) described here comes from a study of T cells in tuberculosis. Libraries were prepared by immunoSEQ multiplex PCR; TCRdb keeps only in-frame clonotypes and omits some of them. The repertoire consists of under 35,000 clones, with roughly 94% occurring once and the leading ten covering around 7%. V gave up 1 base and J gave up 14 bases; unmatched junction bases: 11. Germline-derived CDR1 and CDR2 are SGHAT and FQNNGV. The CDR3 is 15 residues long. Time point of the sample: new active TB diagnosis, blood taken before or within 7 days of starting treatment. V usage is TRBV11-2 and J usage is TRBJ1-6; TRBD1 matches 7 bases. Here the sequenced sample was PBMCs, taken at tuberculosis diagnosis. The origin of this receptor is an adult with tuberculosis. Some clones in this sample may be carry-over from other donors' samples. The CDR3 nucleotides are TGTGCCAGCAGCTTAGCAGGGGGGTCCCTCCTGGCCCTCCACTTT. This encodes CASSLAGGSLLALHF.